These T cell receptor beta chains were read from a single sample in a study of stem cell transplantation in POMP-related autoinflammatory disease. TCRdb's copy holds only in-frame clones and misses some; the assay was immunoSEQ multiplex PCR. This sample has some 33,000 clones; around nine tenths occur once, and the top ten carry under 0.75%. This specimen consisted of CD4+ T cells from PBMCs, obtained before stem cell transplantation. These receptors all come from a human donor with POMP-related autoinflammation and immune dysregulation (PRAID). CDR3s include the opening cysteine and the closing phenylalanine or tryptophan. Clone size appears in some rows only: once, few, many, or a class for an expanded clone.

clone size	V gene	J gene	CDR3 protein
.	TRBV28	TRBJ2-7	CASTRTGAAGGHSYEQYF
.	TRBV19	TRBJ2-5	CASSTGTNEGQETQYF
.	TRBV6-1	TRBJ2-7	CASARDRSSYEQYF
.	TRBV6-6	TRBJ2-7	CASTVGGPPYEQYF
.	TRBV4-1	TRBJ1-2	CASSQETASYGYTF
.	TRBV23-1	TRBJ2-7	CASSRDRVLYEQYF
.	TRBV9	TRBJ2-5	CASSPSLTETQYF
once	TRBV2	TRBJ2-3	CASSEALLNTDTQYF
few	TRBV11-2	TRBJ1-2	CASSLAGTGYGYTF
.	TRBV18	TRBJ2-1	CASSPSEGVYNEQFF
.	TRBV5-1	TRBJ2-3	CASSGGLAGADTQYF
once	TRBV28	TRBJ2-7	CASSLAGGITYEQYF
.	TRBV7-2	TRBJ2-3	CASSLGLAGAGDTQYF
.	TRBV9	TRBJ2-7	CASSGSGTGEQYF
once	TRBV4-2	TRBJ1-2	CASSQDQGGNGYTF
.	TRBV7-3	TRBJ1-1	CASSPTGGPNTEAFF
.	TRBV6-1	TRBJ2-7	CASSELYEQYF
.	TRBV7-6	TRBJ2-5	CASSLTGAKETQYF
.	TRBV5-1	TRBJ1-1	CASSLMGGTNTEAFF
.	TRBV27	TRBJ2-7	CASSLTGALYEQYF
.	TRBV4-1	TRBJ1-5	CASSLGTGFQVSNQPQHF
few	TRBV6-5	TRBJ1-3	CASSYSSRESGNTIYF
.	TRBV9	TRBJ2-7	CASSVAEAGGLYEQYF
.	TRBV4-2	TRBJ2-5	CASSQEWTGGKETQYF
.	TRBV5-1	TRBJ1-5	CANLGGQPQHF
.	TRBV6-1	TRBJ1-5	CASSVTRDRGNQPQHF
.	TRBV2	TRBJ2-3	CASSAGQGGIDTQYF
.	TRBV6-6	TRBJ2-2	CASLAGVTGELFF
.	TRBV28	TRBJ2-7	CASTSGEREFYEQYF